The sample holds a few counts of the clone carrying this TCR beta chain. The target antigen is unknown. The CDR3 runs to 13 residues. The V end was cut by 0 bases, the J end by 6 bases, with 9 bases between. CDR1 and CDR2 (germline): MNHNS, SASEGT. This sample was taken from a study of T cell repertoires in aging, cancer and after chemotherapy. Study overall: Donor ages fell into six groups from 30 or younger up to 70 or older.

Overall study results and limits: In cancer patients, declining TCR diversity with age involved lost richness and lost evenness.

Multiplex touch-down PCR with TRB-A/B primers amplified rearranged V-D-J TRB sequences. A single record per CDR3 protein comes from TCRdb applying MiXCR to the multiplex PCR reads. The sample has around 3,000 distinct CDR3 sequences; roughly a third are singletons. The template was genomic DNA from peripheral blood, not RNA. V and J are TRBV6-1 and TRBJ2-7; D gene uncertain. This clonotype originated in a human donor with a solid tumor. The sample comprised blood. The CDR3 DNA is TGTGCCAGCAGTGAAGCAACACCCACCGAGCAGTACGTC. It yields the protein CASSEATPTEQYV.